Listed below are T cell receptor beta chains from one sample, sequenced in a study of T cells after yellow fever vaccination. TCRdb re-called the 5' RACE reads with MiXCR, one entry per CDR3 protein. In the table there are 400,000 or so distinct CDR3 sequences, approximately 5.7% of which are singletons. The material was PBMCs, obtained 5 days after the yellow fever booster vaccination. The receptors come from a man aged 30 to 39 who received the YFV17D yellow fever vaccine. Each CDR3 is given with its conserved first and last residue. D genes are given only for firm matches. Clone size is given for some rows only: seen once, a few or many times, or a class if the clone is expanded.

clone_size: few; v_call: TRBV6-1; j_call: TRBJ1-3; d_call: -; cdr3_aa: CASSEQDSGNTIYF; cdr3_nt: TGTGCCAGCAGTGAACAGGACTCTGGAAACACCATATATTTT
clone_size: many; v_call: TRBV14; j_call: TRBJ2-7; d_call: TRBD2; cdr3_aa: CASSRTSGSLKQYF; cdr3_nt: TGTGCCAGCAGCCGGACTAGCGGGAGTCTTAAGCAGTACTTC
clone_size: -; v_call: TRBV20-1; j_call: TRBJ2-1; d_call: TRBD2; cdr3_aa: CSASPGTSGNEQFF; cdr3_nt: TGCAGTGCTTCCCCCGGGACTAGCGGAAATGAGCAGTTCTTC
clone_size: many; v_call: TRBV20-1; j_call: TRBJ2-3; d_call: TRBD2; cdr3_aa: CSATNLGLAGGLADTQYF; cdr3_nt: TGCAGTGCTACTAACCTGGGACTAGCGGGAGGGCTTGCAGATACGCAGTATTTT
clone_size: many; v_call: TRBV18; j_call: TRBJ2-1; d_call: -; cdr3_aa: CASSPLASSYNEQFF; cdr3_nt: TGTGCCAGCTCACCATTGGCTAGCTCCTACAATGAGCAGTTCTTC
clone_size: many; v_call: TRBV7-2; j_call: TRBJ2-1; d_call: TRBD2; cdr3_aa: CASSPPPRLAGPTYNEQFF; cdr3_nt: TGTGCCAGCAGCCCTCCCCCTAGACTAGCGGGTCCAACCTACAATGAGCAGTTCTTC
clone_size: few; v_call: TRBV28; j_call: TRBJ2-1; d_call: -; cdr3_aa: CASTPRRPSYNEQFF; cdr3_nt: TGTGCCAGCACCCCCCGGAGGCCCTCCTACAATGAGCAGTTCTTC
clone_size: many; v_call: TRBV7-9; j_call: TRBJ2-7; d_call: TRBD1; cdr3_aa: CASSPRQGEVEQYF; cdr3_nt: TGTGCCAGCAGCCCTCGACAGGGAGAGGTCGAGCAGTACTTC
clone_size: few; v_call: TRBV11-2; j_call: TRBJ2-1; d_call: -; cdr3_aa: CASSLDGPVRGSYNEQFF; cdr3_nt: TGTGCCAGCAGCTTAGATGGACCGGTCCGGGGAAGCTACAATGAGCAGTTCTTC
clone_size: many; v_call: TRBV5-6; j_call: TRBJ1-2; d_call: -; cdr3_aa: CASQIRDKGRFTF; cdr3_nt: TGTGCCAGCCAAATAAGGGACAAGGGCCGATTCACCTTC
clone_size: many; v_call: TRBV5-1; j_call: TRBJ2-3; d_call: TRBD1; cdr3_aa: CASRWTGGTDTQYF; cdr3_nt: TGCGCCAGCAGGTGGACAGGAGGCACAGATACGCAGTATTTT
clone_size: few; v_call: TRBV30; j_call: TRBJ1-1; d_call: TRBD1; cdr3_aa: CACPRTGRNTEAFF; cdr3_nt: TGTGCCTGCCCTCGGACAGGAAGGAACACTGAAGCTTTCTTT
clone_size: many; v_call: TRBV7-3; j_call: TRBJ1-1; d_call: -; cdr3_aa: CASSLTPPSEAFF; cdr3_nt: TGTGCCAGCAGCTTAACCCCGCCTTCTGAAGCTTTCTTT
clone_size: -; v_call: TRBV3-1; j_call: TRBJ2-2; d_call: -; cdr3_aa: CASSQRPGNTGELFF; cdr3_nt: TGTGCCAGCAGCCAACGACCAGGGAACACCGGGGAGCTGTTTTTT
clone_size: -; v_call: TRBV20-1; j_call: TRBJ2-5; d_call: -; cdr3_aa: CSASRVEQETQYF; cdr3_nt: TGCAGTGCTAGCAGAGTCGAGCAAGAGACCCAGTACTTC
clone_size: few; v_call: TRBV10-3; j_call: TRBJ2-1; d_call: TRBD2; cdr3_aa: CAIASGRTGDEQFF; cdr3_nt: TGTGCCATCGCGAGCGGGAGAACGGGGGATGAGCAGTTCTTC
clone_size: few; v_call: TRBV20-1; j_call: TRBJ2-1; d_call: TRBD1; cdr3_aa: CSARAKDRQNF; cdr3_nt: TGCAGTGCTAGGGCGAAGGACAGGCAAAACTTC
clone_size: many; v_call: TRBV7-2; j_call: TRBJ2-1; d_call: TRBD2; cdr3_aa: CASSPPWASGGYNEQFF; cdr3_nt: TGTGCCAGCAGCCCCCCTTGGGCTAGCGGTGGATACAATGAGCAGTTCTTC
clone_size: -; v_call: TRBV20-1; j_call: TRBJ1-6; d_call: -; cdr3_aa: CSARAPNSPLHF; cdr3_nt: TGCAGTGCGCGGGCGCCTAATTCACCCCTCCACTTT
clone_size: many; v_call: TRBV20-1; j_call: TRBJ2-1; d_call: -; cdr3_aa: CSASVGDNEQFF; cdr3_nt: TGCAGTGCTAGTGTCGGGGACAATGAGCAGTTCTTC
clone_size: many; v_call: TRBV3-1; j_call: TRBJ1-5; d_call: -; cdr3_aa: CASSHSSNQPQHF; cdr3_nt: TGTGCCAGCAGCCACAGCAGCAATCAGCCCCAGCATTTT
clone_size: -; v_call: TRBV20-1; j_call: TRBJ2-5; d_call: TRBD2; cdr3_aa: CSARGTSGNQETQYF; cdr3_nt: TGCAGTGCTAGAGGGACTAGCGGAAACCAAGAGACCCAGTACTTC
clone_size: few; v_call: TRBV5-1; j_call: TRBJ2-5; d_call: -; cdr3_aa: CASSSGGTSQETQYF; cdr3_nt: TGCGCCAGCAGCTCGGGCGGGACGAGCCAAGAGACCCAGTACTTC
clone_size: few; v_call: TRBV28; j_call: TRBJ2-3; d_call: -; cdr3_aa: CASSSSTLPGTDTQYF; cdr3_nt: TGTGCCAGCAGTTCCTCTACCCTGCCTGGCACAGATACGCAGTATTTT
clone_size: few; v_call: TRBV5-4; j_call: TRBJ2-3; d_call: TRBD2; cdr3_aa: CASSLDTSGRRDTQYF; cdr3_nt: TGTGCCAGCAGCTTGGACACTAGCGGGAGACGGGATACGCAGTATTTT
clone_size: many; v_call: TRBV5-1; j_call: TRBJ2-5; d_call: -; cdr3_aa: CASSLQSGGETQYF; cdr3_nt: TGCGCCAGCAGCTTACAGAGCGGAGGCGAGACCCAGTACTTC
clone_size: many; v_call: TRBV18; j_call: TRBJ2-4; d_call: -; cdr3_aa: CASSPYRNTLAKNIQYF; cdr3_nt: TGTGCCAGCTCACCCTACAGAAACACACTAGCCAAAAACATTCAGTACTTC
clone_size: -; v_call: TRBV20-1; j_call: TRBJ2-1; d_call: TRBD2; cdr3_aa: CSARASSSGVNEQFF; cdr3_nt: TGCAGTGCTAGAGCCTCCTCTAGCGGGGTCAATGAGCAGTTCTTC
clone_size: -; v_call: TRBV11-2; j_call: TRBJ2-1; d_call: -; cdr3_aa: CASSSRRPGGKNEQFF; cdr3_nt: TGTGCCAGCAGCTCCCGGCGCCCAGGGGGGAAAAATGAGCAGTTCTTC
clone_size: -; v_call: TRBV5-4; j_call: TRBJ2-1; d_call: TRBD2; cdr3_aa: CASSLSLAFTPGEQFF; cdr3_nt: TGTGCCAGCAGCCTTTCACTAGCGTTTACGCCGGGGGAGCAGTTCTTC
clone_size: -; v_call: TRBV27; j_call: TRBJ1-1; d_call: TRBD1; cdr3_aa: CASSLPSGGFSMNTEAFF; cdr3_nt: TGTGCCAGCAGTTTGCCCTCAGGGGGCTTTAGTATGAACACTGAAGCTTTCTTT
clone_size: many; v_call: TRBV4-3; j_call: TRBJ2-1; d_call: -; cdr3_aa: CASSQDGGGTGEQFF; cdr3_nt: TGCGCCAGCAGCCAAGACGGAGGGGGGACGGGGGAGCAGTTCTTC
clone_size: -; v_call: TRBV10-1; j_call: TRBJ2-2; d_call: TRBD1; cdr3_aa: CASSKQTRQGNTGELFF; cdr3_nt: TGCGCCAGCAGTAAACAAACAAGACAGGGAAACACCGGGGAGCTGTTTTTT
clone_size: few; v_call: TRBV20-1; j_call: TRBJ2-1; d_call: -; cdr3_aa: CSAREGSEGEQFF; cdr3_nt: TGCAGTGCCCGTGAAGGGTCGGAAGGCGAGCAGTTCTTC
clone_size: few; v_call: TRBV18; j_call: TRBJ2-1; d_call: -; cdr3_aa: CASSPPARASSYNEQFF; cdr3_nt: TGTGCCAGCTCACCACCCGCGAGGGCGAGCTCCTACAATGAGCAGTTCTTC
clone_size: -; v_call: TRBV18; j_call: TRBJ2-5; d_call: TRBD2; cdr3_aa: CASSRTSGNQETQYF; cdr3_nt: TGTGCCAGCTCACGGACTAGCGGGAACCAAGAGACCCAGTACTTC
clone_size: -; v_call: TRBV29-1; j_call: TRBJ2-1; d_call: TRBD2; cdr3_aa: CSVGSIAGGPPWIFEQFF; cdr3_nt: TGCAGCGTTGGAAGCATAGCGGGAGGGCCGCCGTGGATTTTTGAGCAGTTCTTC
clone_size: many; v_call: TRBV10-3; j_call: TRBJ1-2; d_call: -; cdr3_aa: CATTTGGTVYGYTF; cdr3_nt: TGTGCCACCACAACGGGGGGGACGGTCTATGGCTACACCTTC
clone_size: -; v_call: TRBV6-1; j_call: TRBJ2-2; d_call: TRBD1; cdr3_aa: CASIRWDREYPGELFF; cdr3_nt: TGTGCCAGTATACGGTGGGACAGGGAGTATCCCGGGGAGCTGTTTTTT
clone_size: many; v_call: TRBV12-3/TRBV12-4; j_call: TRBJ2-1; d_call: TRBD2; cdr3_aa: CASNSGIRYNEQFF; cdr3_nt: TGTGCCAGCAATAGCGGGATCCGCTACAATGAGCAGTTCTTC
clone_size: -; v_call: TRBV20-1; j_call: TRBJ2-7; d_call: TRBD2; cdr3_aa: CSARDGTSGEQYF; cdr3_nt: TGCAGTGCTAGAGATGGGACTAGCGGCGAGCAGTACTTC
clone_size: few; v_call: TRBV11-2; j_call: TRBJ2-7; d_call: TRBD2; cdr3_aa: CASSPSNWGLAISGEQYF; cdr3_nt: TGTGCCAGCAGCCCCTCCAACTGGGGACTAGCCATCTCCGGCGAGCAGTACTTC
clone_size: few; v_call: TRBV12-3/TRBV12-4; j_call: TRBJ2-1; d_call: TRBD2; cdr3_aa: CASSSLAGGPSSYNEQFF; cdr3_nt: TGTGCCAGCAGCTCACTAGCGGGAGGGCCTAGCTCCTACAATGAGCAGTTCTTC
clone_size: many; v_call: TRBV12-3/TRBV12-4; j_call: TRBJ1-1; d_call: -; cdr3_aa: CASTKIQGSEAFF; cdr3_nt: TGTGCCAGCACCAAAATCCAGGGGTCTGAAGCTTTCTTT
clone_size: -; v_call: TRBV20-1; j_call: TRBJ2-3; d_call: TRBD2; cdr3_aa: CSARDPSGSFFLNTQYF; cdr3_nt: TGCAGTGCTAGAGATCCCAGCGGGAGTTTCTTTCTAAATACGCAGTATTTT
clone_size: many; v_call: TRBV7-2; j_call: TRBJ1-1; d_call: -; cdr3_aa: CASSHRDNLLGAFF; cdr3_nt: TGTGCCAGCAGCCACCGGGACAATCTTTTGGGGGCTTTCTTT
clone_size: few; v_call: TRBV7-2; j_call: TRBJ2-7; d_call: -; cdr3_aa: CASSLSGVGSYEQYF; cdr3_nt: TGTGCCAGCAGCTTGTCCGGGGTTGGCTCCTACGAGCAGTACTTC
clone_size: few; v_call: TRBV7-8; j_call: TRBJ2-1; d_call: TRBD2; cdr3_aa: CASSHSLWGLAGGRNEQFF; cdr3_nt: TGTGCCAGCAGCCACAGCTTGTGGGGATTAGCGGGAGGACGTAATGAGCAGTTCTTC
clone_size: -; v_call: TRBV20-1; j_call: TRBJ2-2; d_call: TRBD1; cdr3_aa: CSAGDRGGSTGELFF; cdr3_nt: TGCAGTGCAGGCGACAGGGGGGGAAGCACCGGGGAGCTGTTTTTT
clone_size: -; v_call: TRBV28; j_call: TRBJ2-2; d_call: TRBD2; cdr3_aa: CASRTSGRDGTGELFF; cdr3_nt: TGTGCCAGTAGGACTAGCGGGAGGGACGGCACCGGGGAGCTGTTTTTT
clone_size: -; v_call: TRBV7-2; j_call: TRBJ2-7; d_call: -; cdr3_aa: CASSPQGNYEQYF; cdr3_nt: TGTGCCAGCAGCCCACAGGGCAACTACGAGCAGTACTTC
clone_size: few; v_call: TRBV5-1; j_call: TRBJ2-1; d_call: -; cdr3_aa: CASSLTGQNYNEQFF; cdr3_nt: TGCGCCAGCAGCTTGACGGGACAAAACTACAATGAGCAGTTCTTC
clone_size: few; v_call: TRBV6-1; j_call: TRBJ2-3; d_call: TRBD1; cdr3_aa: CASGDRGRPTDTQYF; cdr3_nt: TGTGCCAGCGGAGACAGGGGGCGGCCCACAGATACGCAGTATTTT
clone_size: many; v_call: TRBV11-2; j_call: TRBJ2-7; d_call: TRBD2; cdr3_aa: CASSRALTGTSGSYEQYF; cdr3_nt: TGTGCCAGCAGCCGAGCCCTCACCGGGACTAGCGGCTCCTACGAGCAGTACTTC
clone_size: many; v_call: TRBV7-2; j_call: TRBJ2-5; d_call: -; cdr3_aa: CASGRRGPETQYF; cdr3_nt: TGTGCCAGCGGGCGGAGGGGGCCAGAGACCCAGTACTTC
clone_size: -; v_call: TRBV18; j_call: TRBJ1-2; d_call: -; cdr3_aa: CASSPAADYGYTF; cdr3_nt: TGTGCCAGCTCACCGGCGGCGGACTATGGCTACACCTTC
clone_size: few; v_call: TRBV30; j_call: TRBJ1-1; d_call: -; cdr3_aa: CAWSGQYTEAFF; cdr3_nt: TGTGCCTGGAGTGGACAGTACACTGAAGCTTTCTTT